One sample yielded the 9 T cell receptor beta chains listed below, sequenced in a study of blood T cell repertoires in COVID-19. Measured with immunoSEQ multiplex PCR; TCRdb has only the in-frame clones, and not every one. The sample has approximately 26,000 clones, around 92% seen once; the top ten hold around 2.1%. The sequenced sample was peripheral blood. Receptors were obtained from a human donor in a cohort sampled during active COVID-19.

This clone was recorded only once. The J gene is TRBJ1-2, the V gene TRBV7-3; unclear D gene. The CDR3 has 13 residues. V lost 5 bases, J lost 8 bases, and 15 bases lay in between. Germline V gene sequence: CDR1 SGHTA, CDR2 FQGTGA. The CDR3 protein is CASSQTREGGYTF. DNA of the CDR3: TGTGCCAGCAGCCAGACGCGGGAAGGCGGCTACACCTTC.

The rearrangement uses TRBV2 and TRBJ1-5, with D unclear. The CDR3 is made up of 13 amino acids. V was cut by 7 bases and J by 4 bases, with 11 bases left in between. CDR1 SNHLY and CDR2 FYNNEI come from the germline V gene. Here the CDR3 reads CASNGGLNQPQHF. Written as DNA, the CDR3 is TGTGCCAGCAACGGTGGGCTAAATCAGCCCCAGCATTTT. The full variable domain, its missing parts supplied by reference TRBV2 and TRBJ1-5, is EPEVTQTPSHQVTQMGQEVILRCVPISNHLYFYWYRQILGQKVEFLVSFYNNEISEKSEIFDDQFSVERPDGSNFTLKIRSTKLEDSAMYFCASNGGLNQPQHFGDGTRLSIL.

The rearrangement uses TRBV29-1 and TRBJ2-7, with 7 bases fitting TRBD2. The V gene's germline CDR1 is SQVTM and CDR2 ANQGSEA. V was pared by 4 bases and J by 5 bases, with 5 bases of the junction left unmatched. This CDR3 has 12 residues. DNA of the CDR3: TGCAGCGTTGCGCCGGGGGGTCACGAGCAGTACTTC. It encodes CSVAPGGHEQYF.

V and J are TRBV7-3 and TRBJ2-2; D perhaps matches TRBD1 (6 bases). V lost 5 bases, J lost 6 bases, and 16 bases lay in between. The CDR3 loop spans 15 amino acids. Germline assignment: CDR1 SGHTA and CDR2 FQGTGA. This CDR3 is CASSPTGSWAGELFF. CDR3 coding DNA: TGTGCCAGCAGCCCAACAGGGTCTTGGGCCGGGGAGCTGTTTTTT.

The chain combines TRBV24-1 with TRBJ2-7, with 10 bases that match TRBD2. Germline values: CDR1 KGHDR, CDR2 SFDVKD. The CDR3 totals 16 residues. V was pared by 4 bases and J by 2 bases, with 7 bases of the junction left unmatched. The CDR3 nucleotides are TGTGCCACCAGTGACCCCGGACTAGCGGCGCCCTACGAGCAGTACTTC. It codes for CATSDPGLAAPYEQYF.

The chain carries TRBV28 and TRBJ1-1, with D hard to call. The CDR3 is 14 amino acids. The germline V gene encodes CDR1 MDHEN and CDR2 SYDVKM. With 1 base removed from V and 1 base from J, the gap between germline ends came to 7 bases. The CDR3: CASSLFTGNTEAFF. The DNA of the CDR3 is TGTGCCAGCAGTTTATTTACGGGGAACACTGAAGCTTTCTTT.

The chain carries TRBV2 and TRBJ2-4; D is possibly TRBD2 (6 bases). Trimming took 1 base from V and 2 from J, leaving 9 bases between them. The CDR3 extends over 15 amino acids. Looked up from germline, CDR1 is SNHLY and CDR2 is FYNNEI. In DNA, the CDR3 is TGTGCCAGCAGTGAAGAGGAGGGCTCCAAAAACATTCAGTACTTC. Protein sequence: CASSEEEGSKNIQYF.

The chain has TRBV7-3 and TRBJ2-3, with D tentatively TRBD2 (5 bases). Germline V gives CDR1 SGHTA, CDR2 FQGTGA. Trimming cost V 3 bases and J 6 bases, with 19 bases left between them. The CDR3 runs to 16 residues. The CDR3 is CASSFGGPSLFDTQYF. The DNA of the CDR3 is TGTGCCAGCAGCTTTGGCGGGCCTTCCCTTTTTGATACGCAGTATTTT.

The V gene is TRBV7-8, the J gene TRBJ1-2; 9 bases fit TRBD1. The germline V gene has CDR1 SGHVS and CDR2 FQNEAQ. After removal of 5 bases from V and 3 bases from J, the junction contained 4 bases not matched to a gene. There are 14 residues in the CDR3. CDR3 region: CASSVQGADYGYTF. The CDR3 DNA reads TGTGCCAGCAGCGTACAGGGGGCTGACTATGGCTACACCTTC.